This entry features one T cell receptor (beta chain) sequence. Antigen: not known. This specimen belongs to a study of T-cell memory formation after mild COVID-19. Study-wide context: Largely, the TCR clusters proved donor specific. Broader study findings: Some responding clones appeared in pre-infection memory, suggesting cross-reactive memory joined. Clones contracting day 15 to 85 were balanced CD4/CD8; later expanders leaned CD4+.

CDR1 LGHDT and CDR2 YNNKEL come from the germline V gene (reference sequence). V was clipped by 2 bases and J by 11 bases, with 18 bases between them. This CDR3 has 14 amino acids. From 5'RACE with constant-segment primers came TCR alpha and TCR beta cDNA libraries that carried sample barcodes and UMIs. Each CDR3 protein gets one entry after TCRdb re-called the 5' RACE reads with MiXCR. This sample carries 250,000 to 300,000 distinct CDR3 sequences, around 15% of them seen once, and the ten largest clones take more than 20%. The TCR was taken from a man between 18 and 35 years old who had mild COVID-19 (a few samples of this study predate the infection). Cell type and time point are not known. Sequencing was done on a sample of PBMCs or a T cell subset sorted from them (not recorded which). The chain carries TRBV3-1 and TRBJ1-1; weak D call: TRBD1 (5 bases). The CDR3 region has the DNA TGTGCCAGCAGCCAAAGGACGACAGTCCTGGGGGCTTTCTTT. The encoded protein is CASSQRTTVLGAFF.